Sequencing of this TCR beta chain was carried out in a study of T cell responses to AZD1222 COVID-19 vaccine. Study conclusions and caveats: Spike regions recognized by vaccine-associated CD4 TCRs spanned the protein, led by 160-218 and 743-854. Clonal diversity was possibly underestimated, and the donors were mostly white British, with more females. At baseline, seropositivity was found in only a handful of AZD1222 recipients.

A word on this clone: The target antigen is unknown.

Here immunoSEQ multiplex PCR was the method, and the copy in TCRdb shows in-frame clones only, minus some. This table has under 170,000 clones, around 95% appearing once. The V gene lost 7 bases and the J gene lost 6 bases, with 18 bases spanning the gap. CDR3 length equals 14 residues. Germline V gene sequence: CDR1 MNHEY, CDR2 SVGAGI. The chain has TRBV6-5 and TRBJ1-1, with TRBD1 as a possible D gene (5 bases). The sequences come from peripheral blood, collected on day 0 of AZD1222 vaccination. The source of this sequence is an adult in good health. CDR3 loop: CASIRRAFLSEAFF. The CDR3 DNA reads TGTGCCAGCATTCGCAGGGCGTTTTTGTCTGAAGCTTTCTTT.